This passage covers 12 T cell receptor beta chains from one sample sequenced in a study of T cells in Graves' hyperthyroidism and ophthalmopathy (dated by TCRdb to about 2019). Library creation used multiplex PCR. TCRdb lists the instrument as Illumina HiSeq 2000. The TCR beta CDR3 regions were amplified from RNA transcripts. A first-round RT-PCR of the TCR CDR3 used the HTBI primer set with the Qiagen OneStep RT-PCR kit. The raw public data were reprocessed by TCRdb itself: fastp quality trimming at Q25, MiXCR clonotype calling, in-frame beta chains only. Identical CDR3 protein sequences are pooled into one entry, listed with their most common genes and DNA. The sample contains roughly 500,000 distinct CDR3 sequences, about 16% of them found a single time. Of the sample, less than 30% falls within the top ten clones. Source material: blood. Every receptor here comes from a woman in her thirties with Graves' ophthalmopathy.

This chain uses TRBV19 with TRBJ1-5; TRBD1 aligns across 7 bases. The CDR3 contains 16 residues. CDR1 is LNHDA, CDR2 SQIVND, per germline (reference sequence). With 9 bases clipped from V and 2 bases from J, the junction kept 13 bases outside the gene matches. CDR3 loop: CASRSYRGRGNQPQHF. CDR3 nucleotide sequence: TGTGCCAGCCGGAGTTACAGGGGACGGGGCAATCAGCCCCAGCATTTT.

V is TRBV5-1 and J is TRBJ1-6; D unclear. This CDR3 has 15 amino acids. Trimming cost V 3 bases and J 10 bases, with 17 bases left between them. Per the germline V gene, CDR1 is SGHRS and CDR2 is YFSETQ. CDR3 bases: TGCGCCAGCAGCTCCCTTGGGTCAGGAGACTCACCCCTCCACTTT. This gives the protein CASSSLGSGDSPLHF.

This clonotype has ten or more counts. V usage is TRBV30 and J usage is TRBJ2-7; D is uncertain. Trimming shortened V by 3 bases and J by 3 bases, and 12 bases separated the two germline ends. Germline V lookup: CDR1 GTSNPN, CDR2 SVGIG (reference sequence). CDR3 length equals 13 residues. In DNA form, the CDR3 reads TGTGCCTGGAGATCCGACACCTTCTACGAGCAGTACTTC. This gives the protein CAWRSDTFYEQYF.

There are many counts of this clonotype. V and J are TRBV20-1 and TRBJ2-3, with D tentatively TRBD2 (6 bases). Germline V gene sequence: CDR1 DFQATT, CDR2 SNEGSKA (reference sequence). The CDR3 runs 12 residues. V gave up 4 bases and J gave up 9 bases, with 14 bases separating them. In nucleotides, the CDR3 is TGCAGTGCTACCTTTAGGGCGGGGACGCAGTATTTT. This codes for CSATFRAGTQYF.

This clonotype was seen a handful of times. The chain uses TRBV20-1 and TRBJ2-3, with 7 bases matching TRBD1. J lost 6 bases, V lost 0 bases, and 6 bases had no gene match. The CDR3 length is 14 residues. Germline CDR1 DFQATT, CDR2 SNEGSKA (reference sequence). The CDR3 nucleotides are TGCAGTGCTAGAGAGACAGGGCTTGGGGATACGCAGTATTTT. The encoded protein is CSARETGLGDTQYF.

The V gene is TRBV7-7, the J gene TRBJ2-6; D assignment may be TRBD1 or TRBD2 (5 bases each). Germline V gives CDR1 SSHAT, CDR2 FNYEAQ (reference sequence). Trimming removed 0 bases at V and 2 bases at J, with 17 bases between. This CDR3 has 19 amino acids. As DNA, the CDR3 is TGTGCCAGCAGCTTAGCGGGAGACGGGGCACGGCCTGGGGCCAACGTCCTGACTTTC. Protein sequence: CASSLAGDGARPGANVLTF. Full variable domain (outside the CDR3, taken from reference TRBV7-7 and TRBJ2-6): GAGVSQSPRYKVTKRGQDVTLRCDPISSHATLYWYQQALGQGPEFLTYFNYEAQPDKSGLPSDRFSAERPEGSISTLTIQRTEQRDSAMYRCASSLAGDGARPGANVLTFGAGSRLTVL.

J is TRBJ2-1 and V is TRBV7-3; 8 bases fit TRBD2. Germline loops: CDR1 SGHTA, CDR2 FQGTGA. CDR3 size: 13 residues. The V segment lost 5 bases and the J segment 7 bases; nucleotides outside the gene matches: 4. DNA for the CDR3: TGTGCCAGCAGCCAAAGCGGGAGTAATGAGCAGTTCTTC. Its protein product is CASSQSGSNEQFF.

The chain has TRBV6-2 or TRBV6-3 and TRBJ2-7; possible D gene TRBD1, 6 bases. The V end lost 5 bases, the J end lost 3 bases, and 17 bases lay between the germline ends. CDR1 MNHEY and CDR2 SVGEGT come from the germline V gene. This CDR3 comprises 15 residues. CDR3 sequence (DNA): TGTGCCAGCAGTACAACAGGGAGCCCCTTCTACGAGCAGTACTTC. Translating gives CASSTTGSPFYEQYF.

This clonotype occurred a few times. The rearrangement links TRBV28 to TRBJ1-1, with a tentative D call TRBD1 (5 bases). The CDR3 contains 14 residues. The germline V gene has CDR1 MDHEN and CDR2 SYDVKM. V lost 3 bases, J lost 1 base, and 9 bases lay in between. The CDR3 nucleotides are TGTGCCAGCAGTTTCTGGGGGACGAACACTGAAGCTTTCTTT. As protein: CASSFWGTNTEAFF.

The table lists this clonotype with a few counts. This chain links TRBV6-2 or TRBV6-3 with TRBJ2-4, with TRBD2 matching 11 bases. Unmatched junction bases numbered 8, after V lost 0 bases and J lost 7 bases. Germline V gives CDR1 MNHEY, CDR2 SVGEGT. The CDR3 length is 17 residues. CDR3 region: CASSYSGGLADPNIQYF. DNA for the CDR3: TGTGCCAGCAGTTACTCGGGGGGACTAGCGGACCCTAACATTCAGTACTTC.

The V and J genes are TRBV4-3 and TRBJ1-2, with no clear D. V lost 1 base and J 0 bases, leaving 9 bases between the germline ends. Germline CDR1 is LGHNA and CDR2 is YSLEER. This CDR3 is 15 amino acids long. The CDR3 DNA reads TGCGCCAGCAGCCAAGGGTCCACTACTAACTATGGCTACACCTTC. Protein product: CASSQGSTTNYGYTF.

This clonotype appeared many times. J is TRBJ1-1 and V is TRBV2; D is uncertain. V was cut by 1 base and J by 0 bases, with 3 bases left in between. CDR1 SNHLY and CDR2 FYNNEI come from the germline V gene. The CDR3 extends over 13 amino acids. This CDR3 reads CASSEGMNTEAFF. Written as DNA, the CDR3 is TGTGCCAGCAGTGAAGGGATGAACACTGAAGCTTTCTTT.